The present entry profiles one T cell receptor (beta chain) with its context. This clone was picked up a small number of times. It lacks a known antigen. Base quality data are lacking; no much larger clone is found one base away. The sample is drawn from a study of T cells in tumors after PD-1 blockade (dated by TCRdb to between 2018 and 2021). Concerning the study at large: Patients were excluded if they had prior checkpoint blockade, use of systemic immunosuppressants, or recent radiotherapy or other anti-cancer therapy within 4 weeks. Clinical response was assessed using RECIST version 1.1. To compare clonotypes in blood versus tumor, bulk TCR sequencing was run on 10 peripheral blood samples drawn from about five patients. The study performed paired single-cell RNA and TCR sequencing on site-matched tumors from BCC or SCC patients before and after anti-PD-1 therapy. A subset of patients also received ongoing daily vismodegib 150 mg during anti-PD-1 treatment. An average of around 120,000 TCR templates (range 24,679-257,772) and fewer than 45,000 unique clonotypes was obtained for peripheral blood samples. Patients received pembrolizumab 200 mg every 3 weeks or cemiplimab 350 mg every 2 weeks. Beyond this particular receptor, the publication reports: Roughly 38% of TCR clonotypes from the tumor were detected in blood, and certain novel exhausted tumor clones were present in blood collected before treatment, which suggests recruitment from the periphery. The source of novel T cell clones was not identified and could include lymphoid organs or rare unexpanded clones within the tumor or its periphery.

The CDR3 holds 13 amino acids from the cysteine to the phenylalanine. Only CDR3 DNA is held: 39 bases, read in frame from base 1. The trim is 6 bases for V and 3 bases for J, with a gap of 11 bases between the germline ends. The immunoSEQ platform was used for deep TCRbeta sequencing. As for the authors' bioinformatics: Only productive rearrangements were exported from the immunoSEQ Analyzer for further analysis. T cell phenotypes were assigned to bulk TCRbeta clonotypes by matching to single-cell RNA+TCR-seq clones sharing the same TCRbeta sequence. Tumor enrichment of a clone was calculated by dividing the clone's tumor frequency by the clone's PBMC frequency, both taken from bulk TCR sequencing. TCRs were grouped by GLIPH into specificity groups, defined as clusters of distinct TCRs likely recognizing common antigens via shared CDR3 motifs. What TCRdb holds here is the immuneACCESS table cut down to in-frame rearrangements. Part of the clones is not present; checked against another copy, under half of the missing clones reflect an unresolved V gene, and the others are unexplained. For V, J and clone size, that table is used; D and trimming come from the DNA. Recorded for this sample are around 45,000 clones; around 85% of them occurred a single time. The top ten hold 8% to 10% of the sample.

Genomic DNA extracted from tumor biopsies or peripheral blood was used for bulk TCRbeta sequencing, with input ranging from roughly 616 ng to 6,004 ng. Every patient had histologically proven advanced or metastatic basal or squamous cell carcinoma and was a poor candidate for surgical resection. The basal cell carcinoma cohort comprised 11 patients, of whom several had bulk tumor TCR sequencing. The specimen comprised PBMCs, sampled before anti-PD-1 therapy. This sequence was found in a human donor with advanced basal cell or squamous cell carcinoma (not recorded which). Recombination linked TRBV12-3 or TRBV12-4 to TRBJ1-1, with the D gene call left open. The DNA reads TGTGCCAGCAGAACGAGTCGGGACACTGAAGCTTTCTTT. Translated, this is CASRTSRDTEAFF.